These 30 T cell receptor beta chains came from one sample sequenced in a study of T cell responses to AZD1222 COVID-19 vaccine. Measured with immunoSEQ multiplex PCR; TCRdb has only the in-frame clones, and not every one. The sample carries approximately 150,000 clones, 80% to 95% recorded once. Sequenced here: peripheral blood, sampled on day 0 of AZD1222 vaccination. The receptors were sampled from an adult in good health.

The V gene is TRBV2, the J gene TRBJ1-1; TRBD1 might be the D (6 bases). Germline lookup yields CDR1 SNHLY and CDR2 FYNNEI. The V gene lost 0 bases and the J gene lost 0 bases, with 14 bases spanning the gap. The CDR3 is 17 amino acids. CDR3 region: CASSEASAGALNTEAFF. CDR3 nucleotides: TGTGCCAGCAGTGAAGCGTCGGCAGGGGCCCTGAACACTGAAGCTTTCTTT. The full variable domain, completed using reference TRBV2 and TRBJ1-1, is EPEVTQTPSHQVTQMGQEVILRCVPISNHLYFYWYRQILGQKVEFLVSFYNNEISEKSEIFDDQFSVERPDGSNFTLKIRSTKLEDSAMYFCASSEASAGALNTEAFFGQGTRLTVV.

This rearrangement joins TRBV4-1 to TRBJ1-1; 9 bases map to TRBD1. CDR3 size: 16 residues. The V gene end was trimmed by 1 base and the J gene end by 6 bases; junction bases not matched to a gene: 9. CDR1 and CDR2 from the germline V gene are MGHRA and YSYEKL. In DNA, the CDR3 is TGCGCCAGCAGCCAAGTTGTGGGACAGGGCAACCCTGAAGCTTTCTTT. Amino acid sequence: CASSQVVGQGNPEAFF.

The J gene is TRBJ2-3, the V gene TRBV30; D may be TRBD1 (5 bases). The CDR3 runs to 12 residues. The V and J ends lost 2 bases and 3 bases respectively, with 6 bases between them. Germline values: CDR1 GTSNPN, CDR2 SVGIG (reference sequence). CDR3 region: CAWSTGTDTQYF. The DNA for the CDR3 is TGTGCCTGGAGTACAGGAACAGATACGCAGTATTTT.

The rearrangement uses TRBV6-5 and TRBJ1-1; 7 positions agree with TRBD1. Looked up from germline, CDR1 is MNHEY and CDR2 is SVGAGI. The trim removed 5 bases at V and 4 bases at J, leaving 4 bases unmatched. This CDR3 is 13 amino acids long. The CDR3, as DNA: TGTGCCAGCAGTAGACAGGGAACCACTGAAGCTTTCTTT. It translates to CASSRQGTTEAFF.

This chain joins TRBV11-2 and TRBJ1-4; tentative D call: TRBD1 (6 bases). Germline lookup yields CDR1 SGHAT and CDR2 FQNNGV. The CDR3 is 13 residues long. V lost 6 bases to trimming and J lost 5 bases, with 10 bases between them. The CDR3 coding sequence is TGTGCCAGCAGGCAACAGGGCAATGAAAAACTGTTTTTT. Translation gives CASRQQGNEKLFF.

The gene calls are TRBV7-3 and TRBJ1-5; D uncertain. V lost 2 bases, J lost 4 bases, and 15 bases lay in between. The CDR3 has 16 amino acids. CDR1 is SGHTA, CDR2 FQGTGA, per germline. The CDR3 region has the DNA TGTGCCAGCAGCTTAGAATTCTGGGAAGGTAATCAGCCCCAGCATTTT. Its translation is CASSLEFWEGNQPQHF.

This chain uses TRBV19 with TRBJ1-3; the D is unclear. This CDR3 comprises 15 residues. Germline-derived CDR1 and CDR2 are LNHDA and SQIVND (reference sequence). The V end was cut by 1 base, the J end by 3 bases, with 10 bases between. CDR3 sequence: CASSIGSGSGNTIYF. The CDR3 DNA reads TGTGCCAGTAGTATAGGATCGGGAAGTGGAAACACCATATATTTT.

J is TRBJ2-2 and V is TRBV6-5; weak D call: TRBD2 (7 bases). This CDR3 is built from 15 residues. Germline CDR1 reads MNHEY; CDR2 reads SVGAGI. The V gene lost 6 bases and the J gene lost 4 bases, with 15 bases spanning the gap. CDR3 bases: TGTGCCAGCAGGGGGGGCGGGGGACGCACCGGGGAGCTGTTTTTT. Protein: CASRGGGGRTGELFF.

The chain links TRBV6-2 or TRBV6-3 to TRBJ1-5, with a tentative D call TRBD1 (6 bases). The V end was cut by 6 bases, the J end by 7 bases, with 19 bases between. This CDR3 has 15 amino acids. Germline CDR1 is MNHEY and CDR2 is SVGEGT. CDR3 coding DNA: TGTGCCAGCAGCGTCAACCGGGGGGCATGGCAGCCCCAGCATTTT. Translated, it gives CASSVNRGAWQPQHF.

The gene calls are TRBV19 and TRBJ1-1; perhaps TRBD1 as D (5 bases). Per germline, CDR1 LNHDA and CDR2 SQIVND (reference sequence). The CDR3 consists of 14 residues. Trimming pared 7 bases from V and 1 base from J, leaving 13 bases between. CDR3 DNA sequence: TGTGCCAGTATGGCAGGGCTTCCGAACACTGAAGCTTTCTTT. This encodes CASMAGLPNTEAFF. The complete variable domain, with remaining parts taken from reference TRBV19 and TRBJ1-1, reads DGGITQSPKYLFRKEGQNVTLSCEQNLNHDAMYWYRQDPGQGLRLIYYSQIVNDFQKGDIAEGYSVSREKKESFPLTVTSAQKNPTAFYLCASMAGLPNTEAFFGQGTRLTVV.

V and J are TRBV6-4 and TRBJ2-3, with 12 bases identical to TRBD2. Germline V gene lookup returns CDR1 MRHNA and CDR2 SNTAGT. J gave up 3 bases and V 3 bases, and 1 base lay outside the gene matches. The CDR3 runs to 15 residues. The CDR3 DNA follows: TGTGCCAGCAGTGAGGGGACTAGCGGGACAGATACGCAGTATTTT. This translates into CASSEGTSGTDTQYF.

The chain carries TRBV19 and TRBJ2-6; 7 bases are shared with TRBD1. Germline assignment: CDR1 LNHDA and CDR2 SQIVND (reference sequence). V shed 7 bases, J shed 0 bases, and the junction held 15 bases outside the gene matches. The CDR3 length is 19 residues. The chain's CDR3 is CASTPIGDSPLSGANVLTF. CDR3 DNA sequence: TGTGCCAGTACACCCATCGGGGACAGTCCCCTCTCTGGGGCCAACGTCCTGACTTTC.

This rearrangement joins TRBV7-2 to TRBJ1-5; D call uncertain. CDR3 length equals 14 residues. Trimming left V 0 bases short and J 4 bases short, with 7 bases between. Per germline, CDR1 SGHTA and CDR2 FQGNSA. For the CDR3, the DNA is TGTGCCAGCAGCTTAGCGATGGGAAATCAGCCCCAGCATTTT. Protein sequence: CASSLAMGNQPQHF.

This chain connects TRBV6-4 to TRBJ1-2; D is unclear. The CDR3 covers 11 residues. The V and J ends lost 2 bases and 8 bases respectively, with 6 bases between them. Germline V gene data show CDR1 as MRHNA and CDR2 as SNTAGT. CDR3 DNA sequence: TGTGCCAGCAGTGACGCGGGAGGCTACACCTTC. This sequence encodes CASSDAGGYTF.

This clone showed up just once. A junction end diverges from the germline sequence, so it may reflect a read error. The chain combines TRBV4-1 with TRBJ2-3; a possible D gene is TRBD2 (5 bases). The length of the CDR3 is 18 residues. Germline-derived CDR1 and CDR2 are MGHRA and YSYEKL. The CDR3 nucleotides read TGCGCCAGCAGTCAAGTGCCTGGTGCCGGGGTTAGCACAGATACGCAGTATTTT. Its protein product is CASSQVPGAGVSTDTQYF.

The chain couples TRBV11-2 to TRBJ2-1; D unclear. V was pared by 6 bases and J by 8 bases, with 11 bases between. Germline V gene sequence: CDR1 SGHAT, CDR2 FQNNGV. The CDR3 is made up of 12 amino acids. CDR3: CASRVLGDEQFF. CDR3 DNA sequence: TGTGCCAGCAGGGTTTTGGGCGATGAGCAGTTCTTC.

The V and J genes are TRBV18 and TRBJ2-2; unclear D gene. Germline V gene sequence: CDR1 KGHSH, CDR2 LQKENI. V shed 2 bases and J shed 0 bases, with 10 bases lying between them. This CDR3 region has 16 residues. CDR3 DNA: TGTGCCAGCTCACCAAACCTCGCCGCGAACACCGGGGAGCTGTTTTTT. Translating gives CASSPNLAANTGELFF.

V and J are TRBV7-9 and TRBJ2-1; 7 bases fit TRBD2. Looked up from germline, CDR1 is SEHNR and CDR2 is FQNEAQ (reference sequence). CDR3 length: 16 amino acids. With V trimmed by 0 bases and J by 5 bases, 7 bases remained unmatched. The CDR3 sequence: CASSLASSGKNNEQFF. The CDR3 DNA reads as TGTGCCAGCAGCTTAGCTTCCAGCGGGAAGAACAATGAGCAGTTCTTC.

This rearrangement joins TRBV5-1 to TRBJ2-7; TRBD1 aligns across 9 bases. CDR3 size: 15 residues. Per germline, CDR1 SGHRS and CDR2 YFSETQ. Trimming at V came to 2 bases and at J to 6 bases, leaving 9 bases not matched to a gene. The CDR3 is CASSFTGTGYSEQYF. In DNA, the CDR3 is TGCGCCAGCAGCTTTACCGGGACAGGGTATTCCGAGCAGTACTTC. Full variable domain (rest looked up from reference TRBV5-1 and TRBJ2-7): KAGVTQTPRYLIKTRGQQVTLSCSPISGHRSVSWYQQTPGQGLQFLFEYFSETQRNKGNFPGRFSGRQFSNSRSEMNVSTLELGDSALYLCASSFTGTGYSEQYFGPGTRLTVT.

This chain joins TRBV29-1 and TRBJ1-1; 7 nucleotides line up with TRBD1. Trimming took 5 bases from V and 1 from J; bases not matched to a gene: 7. Germline values: CDR1 SQVTM, CDR2 ANQGSEA. This CDR3 spans 14 amino acids. This CDR3 is CSVLEGARNTEAFF. Written as DNA, the CDR3 is TGCAGCGTTTTAGAGGGGGCACGGAACACTGAAGCTTTCTTT.

V is TRBV4-1 and J is TRBJ1-1, with a possible D match to TRBD1 (5 bases). With 2 bases removed from V and 1 base from J, the gap between germline ends came to 17 bases. Germline V gene lookup returns CDR1 MGHRA and CDR2 YSYEKL. This CDR3 is 17 amino acids long. The CDR3, as DNA: TGCGCCAGCAGCCAACCCGGGGACTTAGTAAAGAACACTGAAGCTTTCTTT. This codes for CASSQPGDLVKNTEAFF.

The chain combines TRBV7-8 with TRBJ1-3, with TRBD1 matching over 9 bases. Per the germline V gene, CDR1 is SGHVS and CDR2 is FQNEAQ. Trimming at V came to 5 bases and at J to 2 bases, leaving 4 bases not matched to a gene. This CDR3 is built from 15 residues. The DNA of the CDR3 is TGTGCCAGCAGCCCTACAGGGGGCCCTGGAAACACCATATATTTT. Translating it yields CASSPTGGPGNTIYF.

V usage is TRBV6-1 and J usage is TRBJ1-3; D is unresolved. The CDR3 has 15 amino acids. Germline V gene lookup returns CDR1 MNHNS and CDR2 SASEGT. Trimming removed 1 base from V and 3 bases from J, with 10 bases in between. The CDR3 loop is CASSEGGQVGNTIYF. In nucleotides, the CDR3 is TGTGCCAGCAGTGAAGGTGGGCAAGTTGGAAACACCATATATTTT.

The chain joins TRBV4-3 to TRBJ2-6; D may be TRBD1 or TRBD2 (7 bases each). Per the germline V gene, CDR1 is LGHNA and CDR2 is YSLEER. V was pared by 0 bases and J by 0 bases, with 21 bases between. The CDR3 covers 21 residues. The CDR3 reads CASSQDPPTGRVISGANVLTF. The CDR3 DNA is TGCGCCAGCAGCCAAGATCCCCCGACAGGGAGGGTGATCTCTGGGGCCAACGTCCTGACTTTC.

This clone has only one observation. The chain joins TRBV10-1 to TRBJ2-5, with D perhaps TRBD1 (5 bases). With 6 bases removed from V and 0 bases from J, the gap between germline ends came to 17 bases. Germline-derived CDR1 and CDR2 are WNHNN and SYGVQD (reference sequence). This CDR3 has 16 amino acids. The CDR3, as DNA: TGCGCCAGCAGCGCATATCTTCGGACAAACCAAGAGACCCAGTACTTC. Translation: CASSAYLRTNQETQYF.

The chain links TRBV19 to TRBJ1-5; D is unclear. The germline CDR1 and CDR2 sequences are LNHDA and SQIVND (reference sequence). The CDR3 length is 16 residues. The V and J ends lost 3 bases and 2 bases respectively, with 14 bases between them. In DNA form, the CDR3 reads TGTGCCAGTAGTATCCGCAGAGATATAGGCAATCAGCCCCAGCATTTT. Its protein product is CASSIRRDIGNQPQHF.

This clone was counted between two and nine times. The rearrangement uses TRBV5-1 and TRBJ1-4, with a possible D match to TRBD1 (5 bases). The V end lost 0 bases, the J end lost 7 bases, and 13 bases lay between the germline ends. The CDR3 runs 15 residues. Germline assignment: CDR1 SGHRS and CDR2 YFSETQ. CDR3 bases: TGCGCCAGCAGCTTGGAGCACAGGCCCTCTGAAAAACTGTTTTTT. It translates to CASSLEHRPSEKLFF.

The chain has TRBV13 and TRBJ1-1, with D perhaps matching TRBD1 (5 bases). This CDR3 region has 14 residues. CDR1 and CDR2 (germline): PRHDT, FYEKMQ (reference sequence). Trimming removed 5 bases from V and 7 bases from J, with 17 bases in between. The CDR3: CASSRRYTDIEAFF. In nucleotides, the CDR3 is TGTGCCAGCAGCAGACGGTACACGGACATTGAAGCTTTCTTT.

This chain links TRBV5-1 with TRBJ2-1, with TRBD1 as a possible D gene (5 bases). The CDR3 has 13 amino acids. The germline V gene encodes CDR1 SGHRS and CDR2 YFSETQ. Trimming removed 1 base at V and 8 bases at J, with 10 bases between. In DNA, the CDR3 is TGCGCCAGCAGCTTGATAGGGGATGATGAGCAGTTCTTC. This codes for CASSLIGDDEQFF.

V gene TRBV29-1 combines with J gene TRBJ1-2; tentatively, D is TRBD1 (5 bases). The CDR3 is 11 residues long. V was cut by 4 bases and J by 10 bases, with 13 bases left in between. Germline V gene sequence: CDR1 SQVTM, CDR2 ANQGSEA. CDR3 sequence (DNA): TGCAGCGTTGGGGACGGGACGGACTACACCTTC. Its translation: CSVGDGTDYTF.